This TCR beta chain was recovered during a study of radiation and T cells in renal cell carcinoma. Study-wide points: In blood, top tumor clones expanded by 2 weeks, shrinking by 4. Baseline intratumoral clonotype presence is unknown without pretreatment biopsies.

Time point specified: blood 2 weeks post-SBRT. Treatment indicated: 15 Gy SBRT to primary tumor, nephrectomy 4 weeks later. Blood was sampled at baseline, 2 weeks and 4 weeks after SBRT. Repertoires were generated with immunoSEQ multiplex PCR, while TCRdb's copy carries only in-frame clones and drops some. The sample holds about 49,000 clones, less than 85% seen once. About this clone itself: Its antigen is undetermined.

The material sequenced was blood, taken from a patient whose treatment included radiotherapy and nephrectomy. The source is a woman in her 70s with renal cell carcinoma.

CDR3 nucleotides: TGTGCCAGCTCCGGGACAGGGGGCATGAACACTGAAGCTTTCTTT. It codes for CASSGTGGMNTEAFF. The rearrangement links TRBV18 to TRBJ1-1; TRBD1 matches at 12 bases. Unmatched junction bases numbered 2, after V lost 6 bases and J lost 0 bases. The CDR3 loop spans 15 amino acids. Germline CDR1 KGHSH, CDR2 LQKENI.